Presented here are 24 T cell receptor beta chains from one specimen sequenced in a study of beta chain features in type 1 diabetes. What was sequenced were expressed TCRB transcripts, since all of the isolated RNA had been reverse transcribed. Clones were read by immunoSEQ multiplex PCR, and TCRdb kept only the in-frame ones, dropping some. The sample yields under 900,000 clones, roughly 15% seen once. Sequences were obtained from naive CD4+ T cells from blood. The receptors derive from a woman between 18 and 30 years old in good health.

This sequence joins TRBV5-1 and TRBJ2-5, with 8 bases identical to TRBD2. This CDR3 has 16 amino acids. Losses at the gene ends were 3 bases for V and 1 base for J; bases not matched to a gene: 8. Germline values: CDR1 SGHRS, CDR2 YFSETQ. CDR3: CASSSSLAGTQETQYF. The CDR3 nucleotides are TGCGCCAGCAGCTCCTCCCTAGCGGGCACCCAAGAGACCCAGTACTTC.

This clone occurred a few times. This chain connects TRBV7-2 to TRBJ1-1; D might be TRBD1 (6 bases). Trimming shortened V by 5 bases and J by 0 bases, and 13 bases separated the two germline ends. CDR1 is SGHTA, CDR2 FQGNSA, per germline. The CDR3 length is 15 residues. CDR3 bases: TGTGCCAGCAGCCCCCGGACAGTAATGAACACTGAAGCTTTCTTT. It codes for CASSPRTVMNTEAFF.

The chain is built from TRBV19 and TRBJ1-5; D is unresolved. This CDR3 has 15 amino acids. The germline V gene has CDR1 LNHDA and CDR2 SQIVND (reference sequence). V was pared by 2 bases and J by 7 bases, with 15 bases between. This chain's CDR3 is CASSIWQAGGQPQHF. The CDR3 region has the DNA TGTGCCAGTAGTATATGGCAGGCAGGAGGCCAGCCCCAGCATTTT.

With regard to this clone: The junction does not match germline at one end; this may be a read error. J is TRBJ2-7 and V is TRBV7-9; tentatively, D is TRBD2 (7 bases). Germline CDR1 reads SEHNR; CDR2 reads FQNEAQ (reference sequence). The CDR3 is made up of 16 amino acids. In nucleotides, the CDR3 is TGTGCCAGCAGCCTAGCAGGGGCGGGAGTGCGGTACGAGCAGTACTTC. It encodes CASSLAGAGVRYEQYF.

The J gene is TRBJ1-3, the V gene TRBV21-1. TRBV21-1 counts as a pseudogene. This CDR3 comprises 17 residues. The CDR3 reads CASSKGEGLRVGNTIYF. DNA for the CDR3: TGTGCCAGCAGCAAAGGCGAAGGCCTCCGGGTCGGAAACACCATATATTTT.

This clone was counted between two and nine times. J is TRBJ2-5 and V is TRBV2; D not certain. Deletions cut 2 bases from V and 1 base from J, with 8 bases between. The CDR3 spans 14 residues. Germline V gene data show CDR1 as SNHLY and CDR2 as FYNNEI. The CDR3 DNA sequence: TGTGCCAGCAGTGAAAGATCGGGCCAAGAGACCCAGTACTTC. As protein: CASSERSGQETQYF.

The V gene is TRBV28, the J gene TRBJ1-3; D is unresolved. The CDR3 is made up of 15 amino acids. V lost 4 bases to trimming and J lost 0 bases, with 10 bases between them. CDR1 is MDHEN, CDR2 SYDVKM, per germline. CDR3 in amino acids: CASSSWTFSGNTIYF. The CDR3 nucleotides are TGTGCCAGCAGTTCCTGGACGTTCTCTGGAAACACCATATATTTT.

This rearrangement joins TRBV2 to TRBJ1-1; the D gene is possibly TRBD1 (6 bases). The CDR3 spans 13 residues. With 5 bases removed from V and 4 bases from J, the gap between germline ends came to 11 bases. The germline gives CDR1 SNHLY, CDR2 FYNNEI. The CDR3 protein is CASSPQDSTEAFF. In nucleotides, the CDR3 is TGTGCCAGCAGTCCTCAGGACAGCACTGAAGCTTTCTTT.

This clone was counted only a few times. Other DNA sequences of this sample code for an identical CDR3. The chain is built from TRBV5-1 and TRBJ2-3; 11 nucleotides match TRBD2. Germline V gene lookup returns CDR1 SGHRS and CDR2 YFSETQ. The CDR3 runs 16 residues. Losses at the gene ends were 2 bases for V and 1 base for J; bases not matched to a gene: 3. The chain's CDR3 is CASSFGTSGGTDTQYF. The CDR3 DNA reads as TGCGCCAGCAGCTTCGGGACTAGCGGAGGCACAGATACGCAGTATTTT.

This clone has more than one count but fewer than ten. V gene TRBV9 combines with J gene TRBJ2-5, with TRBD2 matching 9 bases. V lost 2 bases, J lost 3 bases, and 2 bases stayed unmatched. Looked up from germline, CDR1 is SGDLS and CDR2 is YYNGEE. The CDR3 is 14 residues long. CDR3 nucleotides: TGTGCCAGCAGCGTTGGGACTAGCAAAGAGACCCAGTACTTC. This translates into CASSVGTSKETQYF.

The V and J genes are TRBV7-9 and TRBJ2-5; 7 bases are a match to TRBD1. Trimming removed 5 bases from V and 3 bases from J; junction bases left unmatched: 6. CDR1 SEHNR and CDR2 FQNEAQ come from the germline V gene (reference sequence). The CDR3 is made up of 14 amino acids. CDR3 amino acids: CASSPRQGEETQYF. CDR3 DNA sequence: TGTGCCAGCAGCCCTCGACAGGGAGAAGAGACCCAGTACTTC.

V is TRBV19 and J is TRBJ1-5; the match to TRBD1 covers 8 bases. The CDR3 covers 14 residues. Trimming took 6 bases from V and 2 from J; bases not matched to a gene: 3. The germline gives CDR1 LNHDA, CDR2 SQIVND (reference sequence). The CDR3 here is CASRDRGGNQPQHF. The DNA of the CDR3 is TGTGCCAGTAGAGACAGGGGTGGCAATCAGCCCCAGCATTTT.

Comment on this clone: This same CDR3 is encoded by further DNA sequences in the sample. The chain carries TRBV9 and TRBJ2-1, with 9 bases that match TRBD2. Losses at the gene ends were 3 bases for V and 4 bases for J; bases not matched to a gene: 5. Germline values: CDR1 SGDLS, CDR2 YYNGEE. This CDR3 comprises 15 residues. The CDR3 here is CASSARLAVYNEQFF. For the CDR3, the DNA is TGTGCCAGCAGCGCCCGACTAGCGGTGTACAATGAGCAGTTCTTC.

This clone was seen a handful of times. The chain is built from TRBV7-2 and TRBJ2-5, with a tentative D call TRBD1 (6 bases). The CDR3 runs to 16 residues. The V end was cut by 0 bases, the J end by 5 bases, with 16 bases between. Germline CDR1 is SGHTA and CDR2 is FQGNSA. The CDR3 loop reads CASSLALRQARETQYF. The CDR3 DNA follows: TGTGCCAGCAGCTTAGCGCTTCGACAGGCCAGGGAGACCCAGTACTTC.

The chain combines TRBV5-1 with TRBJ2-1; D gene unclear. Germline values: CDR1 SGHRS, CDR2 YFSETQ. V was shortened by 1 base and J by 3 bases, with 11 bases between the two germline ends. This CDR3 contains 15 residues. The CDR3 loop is CASSLTLAGYNEQFF. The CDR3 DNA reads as TGCGCCAGCAGCTTGACGTTAGCCGGCTACAATGAGCAGTTCTTC.

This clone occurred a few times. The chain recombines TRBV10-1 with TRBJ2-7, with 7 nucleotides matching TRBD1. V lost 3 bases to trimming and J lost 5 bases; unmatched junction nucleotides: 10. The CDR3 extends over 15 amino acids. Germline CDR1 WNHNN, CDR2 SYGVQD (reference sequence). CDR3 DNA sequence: TGCGCCAGCAGTGATTCCAAGACAGGGTACGACGAGCAGTACTTC. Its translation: CASSDSKTGYDEQYF.

The CDR3 nucleotides read TGTGCCAGCTCACGCACCGGGAAAAACACTGAAGCTTTCTTT. Its translation is CASSRTGKNTEAFF. The chain joins TRBV18 to TRBJ1-1, with unresolved D. CDR3 length: 14 amino acids. The V end was cut by 4 bases, the J end by 2 bases, with 11 bases between. The germline CDR1 and CDR2 sequences are KGHSH and LQKENI.

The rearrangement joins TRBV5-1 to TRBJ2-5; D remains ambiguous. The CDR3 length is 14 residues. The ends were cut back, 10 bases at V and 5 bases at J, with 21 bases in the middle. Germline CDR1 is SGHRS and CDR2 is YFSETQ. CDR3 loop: CARLGSVSRETQYF. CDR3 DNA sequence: TGCGCCCGTCTAGGATCCGTCTCTCGGGAGACCCAGTACTTC.

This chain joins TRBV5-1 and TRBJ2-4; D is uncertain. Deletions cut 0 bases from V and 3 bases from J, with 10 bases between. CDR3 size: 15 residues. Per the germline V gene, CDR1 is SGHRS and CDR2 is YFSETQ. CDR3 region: CASSLGPAHKNIQYF. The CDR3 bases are TGCGCCAGCAGCTTGGGTCCAGCTCACAAAAACATTCAGTACTTC.

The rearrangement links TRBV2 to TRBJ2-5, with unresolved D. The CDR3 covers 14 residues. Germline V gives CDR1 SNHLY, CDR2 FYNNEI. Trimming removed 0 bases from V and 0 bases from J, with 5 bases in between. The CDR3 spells CASSEAGYQETQYF. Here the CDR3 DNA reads TGTGCCAGCAGTGAAGCGGGTTACCAAGAGACCCAGTACTTC. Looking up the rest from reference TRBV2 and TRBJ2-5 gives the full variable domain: EPEVTQTPSHQVTQMGQEVILRCVPISNHLYFYWYRQILGQKVEFLVSFYNNEISEKSEIFDDQFSVERPDGSNFTLKIRSTKLEDSAMYFCASSEAGYQETQYFGPGTRLLVL.

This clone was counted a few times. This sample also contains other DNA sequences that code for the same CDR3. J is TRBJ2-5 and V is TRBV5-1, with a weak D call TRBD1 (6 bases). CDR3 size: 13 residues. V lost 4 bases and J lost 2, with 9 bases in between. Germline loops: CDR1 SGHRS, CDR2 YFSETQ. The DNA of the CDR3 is TGCGCCAGCAGCACCGGGACACAAGAGACCCAGTACTTC. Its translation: CASSTGTQETQYF.

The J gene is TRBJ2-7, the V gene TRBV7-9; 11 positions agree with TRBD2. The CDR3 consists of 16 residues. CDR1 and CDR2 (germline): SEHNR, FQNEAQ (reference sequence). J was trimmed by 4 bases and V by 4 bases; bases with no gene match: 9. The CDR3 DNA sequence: TGTGCCAGCAGCTCGTTTACTAGCGGGAGTAGGTACGAGCAGTACTTC. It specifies CASSSFTSGSRYEQYF.

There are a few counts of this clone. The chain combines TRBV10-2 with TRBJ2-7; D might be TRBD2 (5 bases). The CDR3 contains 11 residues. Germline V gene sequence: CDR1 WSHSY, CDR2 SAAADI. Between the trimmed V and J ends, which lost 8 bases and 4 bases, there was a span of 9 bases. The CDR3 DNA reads TGCGCCAGCTGTGGCGGGTACGAGCAGTACTTC. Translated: CASCGGYEQYF.

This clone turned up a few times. CDR3 DNA: TGTGCCACTTGTGGGGCGAACACCGGGGAGCTGTTTTTT. This gives the protein CATCGANTGELFF. This chain joins TRBV27 and TRBJ2-2, with D uncertain. The germline V and J ends were trimmed by 10 bases and 0 bases, with 9 bases remaining between them. Germline CDR1 and CDR2: MNHEY and SMNVEV (reference sequence). The CDR3 totals 13 residues.